The 27 T cell receptor beta chains below all came from one sample that was sequenced in a study of T-cell memory formation after mild COVID-19. TCRdb recomputed calls from the 5' RACE reads with MiXCR, one row per CDR3 protein. The profile shows roughly 350,000 distinct CDR3 sequences, 25% to 30% of them singletons. Sequencing used PBMCs or a T cell subset sorted from them (not recorded which). These receptor sequences come from an adult woman who had mild COVID-19 (a few samples of this study predate the infection). Cell type and time point are not known.

V is TRBV6-2 or TRBV6-3 and J is TRBJ2-5; TRBD1 aligns across 7 bases. Per germline, CDR1 MNHEY and CDR2 SVGEGT. J was trimmed by 2 bases and V by 2 bases; bases with no gene match: 5. This CDR3 spans 15 amino acids. The CDR3 here is CASSYLSTGQETQYF. CDR3 nucleotide sequence: TGTGCCAGCAGTTACCTCTCGACAGGGCAAGAGACCCAGTACTTC.

The chain recombines TRBV4-2 with TRBJ2-2, with 7 bases that match TRBD1. The germline V gene encodes CDR1 LGHNA and CDR2 YNFKEQ. The CDR3 has 14 residues. V trimming: 3 bases; J trimming: 6 bases; junction bases outside the gene matches: 4. DNA for the CDR3: TGTGCCAGCAGCCATGAAGACAGGGCCGGGGAGCTGTTTTTT. Protein sequence: CASSHEDRAGELFF.

The J gene is TRBJ2-3, the V gene TRBV29-1, with D possibly being TRBD2 (6 bases). V was clipped by 3 bases and J by 2 bases, with 15 bases between them. Looked up from germline, CDR1 is SQVTM and CDR2 is ANQGSEA. The CDR3 totals 15 residues. CDR3 nucleotide sequence: TGCAGCGTTGAGGCGGGAATAATATCCACAGATACGCAGTATTTT. Amino acid sequence: CSVEAGIISTDTQYF.

The chain is built from TRBV20-1 and TRBJ1-1, with D uncertain. Trimming removed 6 bases from V and 8 bases from J, with 4 bases in between. Germline CDR1 is DFQATT and CDR2 is SNEGSKA (reference sequence). The CDR3 covers 8 residues. The CDR3 loop reads CSAREAFF. As DNA, the CDR3 is TGCAGTGCCAGGGAAGCTTTCTTT.

This clonotype has just a few counts. This chain uses TRBV5-1 with TRBJ2-7; D assignment may be TRBD1 or TRBD2 (5 bases each). From germline, CDR1 is SGHRS and CDR2 YFSETQ. The CDR3 consists of 15 residues. Trimming pared 3 bases from V and 3 bases from J, leaving 16 bases between. The CDR3 protein is CASSSVPGPNYEQYF. The CDR3, as DNA: TGCGCCAGCAGCTCAGTTCCGGGGCCAAACTACGAGCAGTACTTC.

This sequence joins TRBV24-1 and TRBJ2-6; D perhaps matches TRBD2 (6 bases). Germline V gives CDR1 KGHDR, CDR2 SFDVKD. This CDR3 has 19 amino acids. V shed 6 bases and J shed 0 bases, with 20 bases lying between them. CDR3 coding DNA: TGTGCCACCAGTTCTGCCGGGGGTCGAGCGAACTCTGGGGCCAACGTCCTGACTTTC. It yields the protein CATSSAGGRANSGANVLTF.

This clonotype was recorded only once. The V and J genes are TRBV12-3 or TRBV12-4 and TRBJ1-2; D is unresolved. The CDR3 is 14 amino acids. V was cut by 6 bases and J by 4 bases, with 15 bases left in between. The CDR3 sequence is CASRPTGRLYGYTF. The CDR3 DNA reads as TGTGCCAGCAGGCCGACCGGGCGACTCTATGGCTACACCTTC.

This chain uses TRBV9 with TRBJ2-5, with 10 bases matching TRBD2. Losses at the gene ends were 5 bases for V and 1 base for J; bases not matched to a gene: 8. Germline-derived CDR1 and CDR2 are SGDLS and YYNGEE. The CDR3 consists of 16 residues. The CDR3 bases are TGTGCCAGCAGTGATAGAGCGGGGGGGGCCCAAGAGACCCAGTACTTC. Amino acids: CASSDRAGGAQETQYF. The whole variable domain, filled in from reference TRBV9 and TRBJ2-5, reads DSGVTQTPKHLITATGQRVTLRCSPRSGDLSVYWYQQSLDQGLQFLIQYYNGEERAKGNILERFSAQQFPDLHSELNLSSLELGDSALYFCASSDRAGGAQETQYFGPGTRLLVL.

The chain recombines TRBV5-1 with TRBJ1-5, with TRBD1 matching over 9 bases. The CDR3 loop spans 14 amino acids. J gave up 6 bases and V 5 bases, and 6 bases lay outside the gene matches. The germline V gene has CDR1 SGHRS and CDR2 YFSETQ. The CDR3: CASSTGGDSQPQHF. For the CDR3, the DNA is TGCGCCAGCAGTACAGGGGGCGATTCTCAGCCCCAGCATTTT.

This clonotype turned up a few times. This chain links TRBV3-1 with TRBJ1-2; D perhaps matches TRBD1 (6 bases). Germline lookup yields CDR1 LGHDT and CDR2 YNNKEL (reference sequence). This CDR3 region has 17 residues. Between the trimmed V and J ends, which lost 0 bases and 8 bases, there was a span of 22 bases. The CDR3 DNA reads TGTGCCAGCAGCCAAGATTCCTACAACACAGGGATTCCGGGCTACACCTTC. This encodes CASSQDSYNTGIPGYTF.

This chain connects TRBV7-6 to TRBJ2-1; D is undetermined. CDR1 SGHVS and CDR2 FNYEAQ come from the germline V gene. V lost 1 base, J lost 9 bases, and 13 bases lay in between. The CDR3 has 14 residues. The CDR3 loop is CASSLGHSSLEQFF. Here the CDR3 DNA reads TGTGCCAGCAGCTTAGGACATTCAAGTCTTGAGCAGTTCTTC.

The J gene is TRBJ1-4, the V gene TRBV12-3 or TRBV12-4, with 8 bases fitting TRBD1. This CDR3 is built from 14 residues. V shed 7 bases, J shed 8 bases, and the junction held 9 bases outside the gene matches. CDR3 region: CASNTGQGYEKLFF. The CDR3 DNA follows: TGTGCCAGCAATACCGGACAGGGCTACGAAAAACTGTTTTTT.

This clonotype was seen more than once but under ten times. The chain uses TRBV18 and TRBJ2-7; a weak D match, TRBD1 (5 bases). Trimming shortened V by 4 bases and J by 6 bases, and 16 bases separated the two germline ends. Looked up from germline, CDR1 is KGHSH and CDR2 is LQKENI. The CDR3 has 14 amino acids. CDR3 amino acids: CASSLSQGKGEQYF. The CDR3 DNA follows: TGTGCCAGCTCACTTAGTCAGGGAAAAGGCGAGCAGTACTTC.

This chain uses TRBV7-8 with TRBJ2-5, with D hard to call. From germline, CDR1 is SGHVS and CDR2 FQNEAQ. The CDR3 has 12 amino acids. The V gene lost 5 bases and the J gene lost 7 bases, with 11 bases spanning the gap. CDR3 sequence: CASSVPQRTQYF. The CDR3, as DNA: TGTGCCAGCAGCGTACCCCAGCGGACCCAGTACTTC.

The V call is TRBV2, the J call TRBJ2-6, with D unclear. V dropped 5 bases and J dropped 4 bases, with 9 bases sitting between them. Germline CDR1 and CDR2: SNHLY and FYNNEI. The CDR3 has 14 amino acids. The CDR3 nucleotides are TGTGCCAGCAGTAACAGCCTCGGGGCCAACGTCCTGACTTTC. Residues: CASSNSLGANVLTF. Full variable domain (missing parts from reference TRBV2 and TRBJ2-6): EPEVTQTPSHQVTQMGQEVILRCVPISNHLYFYWYRQILGQKVEFLVSFYNNEISEKSEIFDDQFSVERPDGSNFTLKIRSTKLEDSAMYFCASSNSLGANVLTFGAGSRLTVL.

This sequence joins TRBV4-1 and TRBJ1-2; 7 nucleotides line up with TRBD1. Per germline, CDR1 MGHRA and CDR2 YSYEKL. The CDR3 consists of 15 residues. Trimming took 3 bases from V and 4 from J; bases not matched to a gene: 8. In DNA, the CDR3 is TGCGCCAGCAGCCACCCAGGGGGGCCTAGCTATGGCTACACCTTC. This codes for CASSHPGGPSYGYTF.

The count of this clonotype is one. This chain joins TRBV18 and TRBJ1-5; D possibly corresponds to TRBD1 (5 bases). This CDR3 contains 15 residues. Trimming left V 3 bases short and J 10 bases short, with 19 bases between. CDR1 and CDR2 (germline): KGHSH, LQKENI. The CDR3, as DNA: TGTGCCAGCTCACCCGCCGGGGGTGAAGGTAATCCCCAGCATTTT. This sequence encodes CASSPAGGEGNPQHF.

The chain couples TRBV24-1 to TRBJ2-1; 15 bases agree with TRBD2. V lost 4 bases, J lost 4 bases, and 13 bases stayed unmatched. CDR1 KGHDR and CDR2 SFDVKD come from the germline V gene. The CDR3 sequence is 20 residues long. The CDR3 DNA is TGTGCCACCAGTGACCCTCGGACTAGCGGGGGGGCGAGGAAGTACAATGAGCAGTTCTTC. It yields the protein CATSDPRTSGGARKYNEQFF.

J is TRBJ2-3 and V is TRBV4-3; 11 bases match TRBD2. The germline CDR1 and CDR2 sequences are LGHNA and YSLEER. The junction had 10 bases not matched to a gene; V was cut back by 0 bases and J by 2 bases. The CDR3 contains 19 residues. The CDR3 bases are TGCGCCAGCAGCCAAGATAGACCCCCTAGCGGGAGGTACACAGATACGCAGTATTTT. Encoded protein: CASSQDRPPSGRYTDTQYF.

This clonotype was detected a few times. This chain links TRBV7-3 with TRBJ1-3; D is possibly TRBD1 (5 bases). The CDR3 loop spans 15 amino acids. Germline V gives CDR1 SGHTA, CDR2 FQGTGA. With 5 bases removed from V and 0 bases from J, the gap between germline ends came to 11 bases. The CDR3 loop is CASSAGPSSGNTIYF. In DNA, the CDR3 is TGTGCCAGCAGCGCGGGACCTAGCTCTGGAAACACCATATATTTT.

A few counts support this clonotype. The rearrangement links TRBV15 to TRBJ1-1, with D possibly matching TRBD1 (5 bases). This CDR3 is 15 amino acids long. The germline V gene encodes CDR1 LNHNV and CDR2 YYDKDF (reference sequence). V gave up 5 bases and J gave up 2 bases, with 15 bases separating them. CDR3 sequence (DNA): TGTGCCACCAGCTCCTTAGGGCAGGGAAACACTGAAGCTTTCTTT. The encoded protein is CATSSLGQGNTEAFF.

V usage is TRBV6-5 and J usage is TRBJ1-1, with D uncertain. CDR1 is MNHEY, CDR2 SVGAGI, per germline. This CDR3 has 10 amino acids. V gave up 10 bases and J gave up 1 base, with 4 bases separating them. The CDR3 region is CATRNTEAFF. The CDR3 DNA reads TGTGCCACGCGGAACACTGAAGCTTTCTTT.

The chain has TRBV29-1 and TRBJ2-1; TRBD2 might be the D (5 bases). V was pared by 7 bases and J by 5 bases, with 15 bases between. The germline V gene encodes CDR1 SQVTM and CDR2 ANQGSEA. The CDR3 loop spans 13 amino acids. Written as DNA, the CDR3 is TGCAGCGCCCTCAGCGGATACGACAATGAGCAGTTCTTC. Its protein is CSALSGYDNEQFF.

The chain uses TRBV4-3 and TRBJ1-1; unclear D gene. Trimming cost V 1 base and J 1 base, with 16 bases left between them. The CDR3 is 17 amino acids. From germline, CDR1 is LGHNA and CDR2 YSLEER. The CDR3 DNA reads as TGCGCCAGCAGCCAAGTTGAACTTCGGGCGGCGAACACTGAAGCTTTCTTT. This codes for CASSQVELRAANTEAFF.

This clonotype has more than one count but fewer than ten. V and J are TRBV20-1 and TRBJ1-2, with D maybe TRBD1 (5 bases). Per the germline V gene, CDR1 is DFQATT and CDR2 is SNEGSKA (reference sequence). The CDR3 has 11 amino acids. V was cut by 3 bases and J by 8 bases, with 10 bases left in between. The CDR3 nucleotides read TGCAGTGCTAGTGGGGACGGAGGCTACACCTTC. It yields the protein CSASGDGGYTF.

The chain has TRBV7-9 and TRBJ2-7; D tentatively reads TRBD1 or TRBD2 (5 bases each). This CDR3 is built from 16 residues. Germline CDR1 is SEHNR and CDR2 is FQNEAQ (reference sequence). V was pared by 5 bases and J by 7 bases, with 24 bases between. CDR3 sequence (DNA): TGTGCCAGCAGCCAGAAGCTGGGACCCTACCTTACAGAGCAGTACTTC. Amino acid sequence: CASSQKLGPYLTEQYF.

V usage is TRBV3-1 and J usage is TRBJ1-2; D is unresolved. The V and J ends lost 0 bases and 0 bases respectively, with 14 bases between them. Per the germline V gene, CDR1 is LGHDT and CDR2 is YNNKEL (reference sequence). This CDR3 spans 17 amino acids. This CDR3 reads CASSQDPRGLANYGYTF. CDR3 sequence (DNA): TGTGCCAGCAGCCAAGACCCCCGGGGATTAGCTAACTATGGCTACACCTTC.